Listed below are T cell receptor beta chains from one sample, sequenced in a study of post-analysis software for immune sequencing data. A single record per CDR3 protein comes from TCRdb applying MiXCR to the PCR reads. The sample consists of some 690,000 distinct CDR3 sequences, roughly 29% of them appearing once. The sequenced sample consisted of blood. All receptors come from a girl under 18 with multiple sclerosis. Each CDR3 is given without its conserved first and last residue.

j_call v_call cdr3_aa
TRBJ2-7 TRBV12-3/TRBV12-4 ASRAGLAESDEQY
TRBJ2-5 TRBV9 ASSVHRGAGEQY
TRBJ2-5 TRBV4-1 ASSLPPAGKETQY
- TRBV6-5 ASSPGARTQETQY
TRBJ2-3 TRBV5-1 ASSLWGSDTQY
TRBJ2-1 TRBV28 ASSPISTSYNEQF
TRBJ2-7 TRBV18 ASSPVSSSYEQY
TRBJ2-1 TRBV3-1 ASSQRTGSLGNEQF
TRBJ2-7 TRBV5-1 ASSFGTSGNTYEQY
TRBJ1-5 TRBV28 ASSFSASSNQPQH
TRBJ2-7 TRBV27 ASSRGGSIYEQY
TRBJ2-5 TRBV5-1 ASRRIAGEETQY
TRBJ1-5 TRBV12-3/TRBV12-4 ASSLGQGIQPQH
TRBJ1-6 TRBV6-5 ASSYAHNSPLH
TRBJ2-5 TRBV7-2 ATANLLAQETQY
TRBJ2-5 TRBV7-2 ATGGVWGETQY
TRBJ1-4 TRBV4-1 ASSQETLPTRLF
TRBJ1-3 TRBV5-1 ASSLDRAGNTIY
TRBJ1-6 TRBV5-1 ASSLGPGSPLH
TRBJ2-1 TRBV27 ASSLRSVRETSYNEQF
TRBJ2-7 TRBV6-5 ASSPLAGEGYEQY
TRBJ2-4 TRBV7-6 ASSFSMGLDGKNIQY
TRBJ1-1 TRBV4-2 ASSHTDSAEAF
TRBJ1-5 TRBV2 ASRTDGGNQPQH
TRBJ2-5 TRBV20-1 SASRPGTGLKETQY
TRBJ1-5 TRBV15 ATSRDMFQPQH
TRBJ2-7 TRBV14 ASSQGVEGLGEQY
TRBJ1-5 TRBV6-2/TRBV6-3 ASSYGPTDQPQH
TRBJ1-6 TRBV6-6 ASSYRGAANSPLH
TRBJ1-2 TRBV14 ASSHLQAGQGAGYGYT
- TRBV12-3/TRBV12-4 ASSKGPWDEQY
TRBJ1-5 TRBV20-1 SATGRNQPQH
TRBJ1-5 TRBV27 ASRIGRNQPQH
TRBJ2-1 TRBV20-1 SAGNSGSFYNEQF
TRBJ2-3 TRBV9 ASSVAGRDEIDTQY
TRBJ2-7 TRBV5-1 ASSWGTAVSYEQY
TRBJ2-3 TRBV10-3 AISATGGGDTQY
- TRBV6-2/TRBV6-3 ASGLGETQY
TRBJ2-1 TRBV28 ASRSRGNSYNEQF
TRBJ2-5 TRBV4-1 ASSAPGTSEETQY
TRBJ1-6 TRBV7-9 ASSLDPGNSPLH
TRBJ1-2 TRBV20-1 SAVRRGAGGYT
TRBJ1-4 TRBV29-1 SVDAQGNEKLF
TRBJ2-3 TRBV20-1 SARWGAPDAQY
TRBJ2-1 TRBV9 ASSVGPGTSGYNEQF
TRBJ2-1 TRBV12-3/TRBV12-4 TSSSGLAGYNEQF
TRBJ2-3 TRBV20-1 SADQSTDTQY
TRBJ2-1 TRBV20-1 SARDGIERF
TRBJ1-2 TRBV12-3/TRBV12-4 ASSRGQSGYT
TRBJ1-4 TRBV7-9 ASSSGQGATNEKLF
TRBJ2-5 TRBV5-6 ASSLGLGSQETQY